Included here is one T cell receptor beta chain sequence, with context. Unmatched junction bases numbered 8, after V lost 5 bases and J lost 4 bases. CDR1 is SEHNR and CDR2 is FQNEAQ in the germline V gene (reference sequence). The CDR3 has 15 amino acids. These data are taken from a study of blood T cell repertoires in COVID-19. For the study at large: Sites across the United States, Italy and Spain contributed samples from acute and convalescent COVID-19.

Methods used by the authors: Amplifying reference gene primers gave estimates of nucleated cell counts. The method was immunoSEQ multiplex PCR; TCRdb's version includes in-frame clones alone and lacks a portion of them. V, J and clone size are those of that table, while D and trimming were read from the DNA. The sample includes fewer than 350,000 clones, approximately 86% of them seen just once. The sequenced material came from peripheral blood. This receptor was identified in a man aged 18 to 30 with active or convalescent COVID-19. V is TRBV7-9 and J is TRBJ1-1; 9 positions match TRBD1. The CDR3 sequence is CASSPGDRVGTEAFF. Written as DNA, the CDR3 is TGTGCCAGCAGCCCGGGGGACAGGGTCGGCACTGAAGCTTTCTTT.